Presented here are 28 T cell receptor beta chains from one specimen sequenced in a study of glioma-infiltrating T cells after dendritic cell vaccination. Sequencing used immunoSEQ multiplex PCR; TCRdb keeps in-frame clones, though not all of them. Here the sample spans tens of thousands of clones, more than 65% being singletons. This sample comprised blood, obtained before dendritic cell vaccination. Receptor source: a human donor with glioblastoma.

This clone turned up a few times. V and J are TRBV6-5 and TRBJ1-2, with TRBD1 as a possible D gene (6 bases). The CDR3 consists of 14 residues. Germline CDR1 reads MNHEY; CDR2 reads SVGAGI. Trimming pared 7 bases from V and 5 bases from J, leaving 17 bases between. CDR3 nucleotide sequence: TGTGCCAGCAAGGACAGTCAGGAGATTTATGGCTACACCTTC. Its protein product is CASKDSQEIYGYTF.

The chain carries TRBV9 and TRBJ2-7, with 8 bases lining up with TRBD1. The CDR3 totals 16 residues. V lost 0 bases and J lost 0; bases outside the gene matches: 5. Germline assignment: CDR1 SGDLS and CDR2 YYNGEE. Here the CDR3 DNA reads TGTGCCAGCAGCGTAGGACAGGGGTTAGTCTCCTACGAGCAGTACTTC. It codes for CASSVGQGLVSYEQYF.

The J gene is TRBJ2-7, the V gene TRBV7-8; 8 bases are shared with TRBD1. The CDR3 is 16 amino acids. The germline CDR1 and CDR2 sequences are SGHVS and FQNEAQ. V shed 1 base, J shed 6 bases, and the junction held 11 bases outside the gene matches. In nucleotides, the CDR3 is TGTGCCAGCAGCTTAGGCCTGGACAGGGTCCCCGTCGAGCAGTACGTC. Translation: CASSLGLDRVPVEQYV.

The V gene is TRBV18, the J gene TRBJ1-6; TRBD1 aligns across 7 bases. The CDR3 has 15 amino acids. V shed 6 bases and J 13 bases; nucleotides not matched to a gene: 15. The V gene's germline CDR1 is KGHSH and CDR2 LQKENI. The CDR3 DNA sequence: TGTGCCAGCTCTCCGGACAGGCCGGAGGTCGTCCCCCTCCACTTT. Translating gives CASSPDRPEVVPLHF.

This clone was found once. CDR3 sequence: CASSLAGQGASEAFF. The CDR3 nucleotides read TGTGCCAGCAGCTTAGCGGGACAGGGGGCCTCTGAAGCTTTCTTT. This chain links TRBV7-9 with TRBJ1-1, with 12 bases lining up with TRBD1. Germline V gene lookup returns CDR1 SEHNR and CDR2 FQNEAQ (reference sequence). This CDR3 is 15 amino acids long. V lost 0 bases, J lost 6 bases, and 2 bases stayed unmatched.

The rearrangement joins TRBV5-5 to TRBJ2-4; a weak D match, TRBD2 (5 bases). The CDR3 spans 14 residues. The germline CDR1 and CDR2 sequences are SGHKS and YYEKEE (reference sequence). Trimming cost V 7 bases and J 7 bases, with 18 bases left between them. The CDR3: CASGSVWEPNIQYF. The CDR3 nucleotides read TGTGCCAGCGGTTCTGTCTGGGAGCCCAACATTCAGTACTTC.

This sequence joins TRBV2 and TRBJ2-7; D possibly corresponds to TRBD1 (5 bases). Germline V gene lookup returns CDR1 SNHLY and CDR2 FYNNEI. This CDR3 spans 13 amino acids. V was shortened by 4 bases and J by 5 bases, with 12 bases between the two germline ends. DNA of the CDR3: TGTGCCAGCAGTGCCCTCCAGGGTAACGAGCAGTACGTC. Protein: CASSALQGNEQYV.

This clone has a single count. The chain has TRBV6-6 and TRBJ1-5, with D hard to call. The germline V and J ends were trimmed by 7 bases and 3 bases, with 10 bases remaining between them. The germline V gene has CDR1 MNHNY and CDR2 SVGAGI (reference sequence). The CDR3 has 13 residues. For the CDR3, the DNA is TGTGCCAGCACTCGGGAGGCCAATCAGCCCCAGCATTTT. It specifies CASTREANQPQHF.

This clone was observed a handful of times. V is TRBV19 and J is TRBJ2-1, with D possibly matching TRBD2 (5 bases). Looked up from germline, CDR1 is LNHDA and CDR2 is SQIVND (reference sequence). V lost 5 bases and J 2 bases, leaving 7 bases between the germline ends. CDR3 size: 13 residues. CDR3 bases: TGTGCCAGTAGTCCCGGGACCTACAATGAGCAGTTCTTC. This translates into CASSPGTYNEQFF.

CDR3 coding DNA: TGCGCCACCGGGACTAGCGGGAACAATGAGCAGTTCTTC. Its translation is CATGTSGNNEQFF. The chain couples TRBV5-1 to TRBJ2-1; 13 nucleotides agree with TRBD2. The CDR3 runs to 13 residues. V shed 9 bases, J shed 5 bases, and the junction held 2 bases outside the gene matches. CDR1 and CDR2 from the germline V gene are SGHRS and YFSETQ.

This clone was seen a handful of times. The chain couples TRBV27 to TRBJ1-2; a possible D gene is TRBD1 (6 bases). The V and J ends lost 5 bases and 5 bases respectively, with 21 bases between them. The CDR3 is 16 residues long. Germline V lookup: CDR1 MNHEY, CDR2 SMNVEV (reference sequence). CDR3 sequence: CASSTTTGGRPYGYTF. In DNA, the CDR3 is TGTGCCAGCAGTACCACGACAGGCGGCCGACCTTATGGCTACACCTTC.

The chain joins TRBV5-5 to TRBJ1-2; D is unclear. Germline values: CDR1 SGHKS, CDR2 YYEKEE (reference sequence). This CDR3 region has 13 residues. Trimming pared 4 bases from V and 2 bases from J, leaving 9 bases between. CDR3 nucleotide sequence: TGTGCCAGCAGCCGCGGCGAGAACTATGGCTACACCTTC. Protein: CASSRGENYGYTF.

V usage is TRBV25-1 and J usage is TRBJ2-2, with TRBD1 matching 8 bases. CDR3 length: 16 amino acids. CDR1 and CDR2 from the germline V gene are MGHDK and SYGVNS. V trimming: 5 bases; J trimming: 7 bases; junction bases outside the gene matches: 12. CDR3 nucleotide sequence: TGTGCCAGCAGTCGAAGGGCAGGGGGCGATGGCGGGGAGCTGTTTTTT. Translating gives CASSRRAGGDGGELFF.

About this clone: One end of the junction does not line up with germline, which may come from a read error. This chain joins TRBV7-9 and TRBJ1-4; tentatively, D is TRBD1 (5 bases). Per the germline V gene, CDR1 is SEHNR and CDR2 is FQNEAQ (reference sequence). CDR3 length: 13 residues. CDR3 DNA sequence: TGTGCCAGCAGCTTATATGGGGCTGAAAAACTGGTTTTT. Translated: CASSLYGAEKLVF.

The J gene is TRBJ2-1, the V gene TRBV9, with 8 bases that match TRBD2. Germline V gene lookup returns CDR1 SGDLS and CDR2 YYNGEE. J was trimmed by 4 bases and V by 4 bases; bases with no gene match: 7. The CDR3 spans 15 residues. CDR3 bases: TGTGCCAGCAGCTACGGGTCTAGCGGGTACAATGAGCAGTTCTTC. This sequence encodes CASSYGSSGYNEQFF.

The CDR3 reads CASSFKLAGGTDTQYF. The DNA for the CDR3 is TGTGCCAGCAGCTTCAAGCTAGCGGGAGGCACAGATACGCAGTATTTT. V is TRBV7-2 and J is TRBJ2-3; 10 positions agree with TRBD2. This CDR3 has 16 residues. With V trimmed by 3 bases and J by 1 base, 4 bases remained unmatched. The germline gives CDR1 SGHTA, CDR2 FQGNSA.

The chain employs TRBV13 and TRBJ2-2, with TRBD2 identical over 7 bases. CDR1 is PRHDT, CDR2 FYEKMQ, per germline (reference sequence). V shed 5 bases and J 4 bases; nucleotides not matched to a gene: 10. The CDR3 is 16 amino acids. DNA for the CDR3: TGTGCCAGCAGCCCAAGGACTAGAGGGGTCACCGGGGAGCTGTTTTTT. Its translation: CASSPRTRGVTGELFF.

The chain has TRBV9 and TRBJ2-2; D ambiguous. V was pared by 0 bases and J by 3 bases, with 6 bases between. The germline V gene encodes CDR1 SGDLS and CDR2 YYNGEE. The CDR3 consists of 14 residues. This CDR3 is CASSVVGDTGELFF. CDR3 bases: TGTGCCAGCAGCGTAGTAGGAGACACCGGGGAGCTGTTTTTT.

The rearrangement joins TRBV7-9 to TRBJ1-2; D unclear. The CDR3 runs 14 residues. Germline V gene sequence: CDR1 SEHNR, CDR2 FQNEAQ (reference sequence). The V gene lost 3 bases and the J gene lost 4 bases, with 12 bases spanning the gap. The CDR3 nucleotides read TGTGCCAGCAGCTTCAAGGAGGGCTCCTATGGCTACACCTTC. Protein: CASSFKEGSYGYTF.

V is TRBV6-1 and J is TRBJ1-1; 9 bases agree with TRBD1. The V gene's germline CDR1 is MNHNS and CDR2 SASEGT. The CDR3 contains 15 residues. V lost 5 bases and J lost 6; bases outside the gene matches: 10. The CDR3: CASSPGQGWQPEAFF. CDR3 bases: TGTGCCAGCAGTCCTGGACAGGGGTGGCAGCCTGAAGCTTTCTTT.

V gene TRBV29-1 combines with J gene TRBJ2-5; TRBD2 might be the D (5 bases). The CDR3 consists of 14 residues. CDR1 and CDR2 from the germline V gene are SQVTM and ANQGSEA. The V end was cut by 6 bases, the J end by 0 bases, with 14 bases between. In DNA form, the CDR3 reads TGCAGCGTGGAACCCCCGGACTACCAAGAGACCCAGTACTTC. Amino acids: CSVEPPDYQETQYF. The whole variable domain, remainder taken from reference TRBV29-1 and TRBJ2-5, is SAVISQKPSRDICQRGTSLTIQCQVDSQVTMMFWYRQQPGQSLTLIATANQGSEATYESGFVIDKFPISRPNLTFSTLTVSNMSPEDSSIYLCSVEPPDYQETQYFGPGTRLLVL.

This clone was seen a single time. This chain joins TRBV29-1 and TRBJ2-5; 8 bases align to TRBD1. Trimming removed 7 bases from V and 0 bases from J; junction bases left unmatched: 4. Germline CDR1 is SQVTM and CDR2 is ANQGSEA. This CDR3 has 13 amino acids. This chain's CDR3 is CSAHRGYQETQYF. CDR3 in DNA: TGCAGCGCACACAGGGGGTACCAAGAGACCCAGTACTTC.

This clone occurred once. V gene TRBV5-1 combines with J gene TRBJ2-5; 7 bases agree with TRBD1. This CDR3 spans 14 amino acids. Looked up from germline, CDR1 is SGHRS and CDR2 is YFSETQ. V was pared by 4 bases and J by 3 bases, with 6 bases of the junction left unmatched. DNA for the CDR3: TGCGCCAGCAGCCTAATTGACAGGGAAGAGACCCAGTACTTC. It yields the protein CASSLIDREETQYF.

The chain joins TRBV5-1 to TRBJ2-1, with 12 positions matching TRBD2. CDR3 length: 18 amino acids. Germline-derived CDR1 and CDR2 are SGHRS and YFSETQ. Trimming cost V 1 base and J 0 bases; bases outside gene matches: 5. CDR3 loop: CASSLTSGRRSSYNEQFF. In nucleotides, the CDR3 is TGCGCCAGCAGCTTGACTAGCGGGAGGCGAAGCTCCTACAATGAGCAGTTCTTC. Full variable domain (rest looked up from reference TRBV5-1 and TRBJ2-1): KAGVTQTPRYLIKTRGQQVTLSCSPISGHRSVSWYQQTPGQGLQFLFEYFSETQRNKGNFPGRFSGRQFSNSRSEMNVSTLELGDSALYLCASSLTSGRRSSYNEQFFGPGTRLTVL.

The rearrangement links TRBV7-2 to TRBJ2-1; no firm D call. This CDR3 region has 14 residues. Looked up from germline, CDR1 is SGHTA and CDR2 is FQGNSA. V lost 2 bases to trimming and J lost 7 bases, with 12 bases between them. The CDR3 sequence is CASSLSLAQNEQFF. The DNA for the CDR3 is TGTGCCAGCAGCTTATCCCTTGCACAGAATGAGCAGTTCTTC.

The J gene is TRBJ2-5, the V gene TRBV2; weak D call: TRBD1 (6 bases). V lost 4 bases to trimming and J lost 2 bases, with 11 bases between them. The germline V gene encodes CDR1 SNHLY and CDR2 FYNNEI. The CDR3 has 14 residues. The chain's CDR3 is CASSGTVGQETQYF. The CDR3 bases are TGTGCCAGCAGTGGGACAGTAGGACAAGAGACCCAGTACTTC.

CDR3 residues: CASSLVTAYEQYF. In nucleotides, the CDR3 is TGCGCCAGCAGCTTGGTAACGGCCTACGAGCAGTACTTC. The rearrangement joins TRBV5-1 to TRBJ2-7; the D is unclear. Trimming took 0 bases from V and 2 from J, leaving 6 bases between them. The CDR3 totals 13 residues. Germline CDR1 SGHRS, CDR2 YFSETQ.

This chain uses TRBV9 with TRBJ1-1; D possibly corresponds to TRBD1 (6 bases). CDR1 is SGDLS and CDR2 is YYNGEE in the germline V gene. Trimming left V 0 bases short and J 2 bases short, with 20 bases between. CDR3 size: 18 residues. For the CDR3, the DNA is TGTGCCAGCAGCGTAGCGGCGGGGGCGCTACAAGGAAACACTGAAGCTTTCTTT. It translates to CASSVAAGALQGNTEAFF.